This T cell receptor beta chain came from a study of monozygotic twins with inflammatory bowel disease. Overall study findings and caveats: Discordant twins had repertoire similarity that did not differ from that of concordant twins, possibly from limited power. Differing T cell subtypes remained indistinguishable.

Each donor had more than 2 ml of blood drawn. Germline loops: CDR1 DFQATT, CDR2 SNEGSKA (reference sequence). This CDR3 comprises 12 residues. As to this clonotype: Its antigen is still unknown.

Reanalyzing the 5' RACE reads, TCRdb keeps one entry per CDR3 protein, without DNA. In all, the sample yields 110,000 to 150,000 distinct CDR3 sequences. The sample taken for sequencing was blood. This receptor was taken from a human donor with ulcerative colitis or Crohn's disease, or a healthy co-twin of an affected twin (not recorded which). The chain recombines TRBV20-1 with TRBJ2-7. CDR3 protein: CSAIAGAYEQYF.